Listed below are T cell receptor beta chains from one sample, sequenced in a study of blood T cell repertoires in COVID-19. Data came from immunoSEQ multiplex PCR; TCRdb stores just in-frame clones and leaves some out. This sample has around 220,000 clones, with roughly 88% found just once. The sample comprised PBMCs or T cells enriched from blood (not recorded which). The receptors shown here come from a woman aged 45 to 65 with acute COVID-19. CDR3s include the opening cysteine and the closing phenylalanine or tryptophan. D genes are given only for firm matches. Clone size, where shown, is once, few, many, or a class for clones that have expanded.

J: TRBJ2-7; size: .; D: .; V: TRBV13; CDR3: CASSFSGGPYEQYF; DNA: TGTGCCAGCAGCTTTAGCGGAGGGCCCTACGAGCAGTACTTC
J: TRBJ2-4; size: .; D: .; V: TRBV9; CDR3: CASSVDWGVGIQYF; DNA: TGTGCCAGCAGCGTAGATTGGGGAGTGGGCATTCAGTACTTC
J: TRBJ1-4; size: .; D: TRBD1; V: TRBV7-2; CDR3: CASNPGQGGNEKLFF; DNA: TGTGCCAGCAATCCTGGACAGGGCGGCAATGAAAAACTGTTTTTT
J: TRBJ2-5; size: .; D: TRBD2; V: TRBV6-2/TRBV6-3; CDR3: CASSLAGAETQYF; DNA: TGTGCCAGCAGTCTAGCGGGAGCAGAGACCCAGTACTTC
J: TRBJ2-5; size: once; D: .; V: TRBV7-8; CDR3: CASSLGPRVETQYF; DNA: TGTGCCAGCAGCTTAGGTCCAAGAGTAGAGACCCAGTACTTC
J: TRBJ2-1; size: .; D: .; V: TRBV4-3; CDR3: CASSQGADGVSYNEQFF; DNA: TGCGCCAGCAGCCAGGGGGCGGACGGGGTCTCCTACAATGAGCAGTTCTTC
J: TRBJ2-1; size: .; D: TRBD2; V: TRBV7-9; CDR3: CASSPLANPYNEQFF; DNA: TGTGCCAGCAGCCCACTAGCGAACCCCTACAATGAGCAGTTCTTC
J: TRBJ2-4; size: .; D: .; V: TRBV27; CDR3: CASSLVGQNIQYF; DNA: TGTGCCAGCAGTTTAGTGGGGCAGAACATTCAGTACTTC
J: TRBJ2-1; size: once; D: TRBD2; V: TRBV19; CDR3: CASTLGLAGSNEQFF; DNA: TGTGCCAGTACCCTCGGACTAGCGGGGAGCAATGAGCAGTTCTTC
J: TRBJ2-2; size: .; D: .; V: TRBV15; CDR3: CATSRGDQGRNTGELFF; DNA: TGTGCCACCAGCAGAGGAGATCAGGGGCGGAACACCGGGGAGCTGTTTTTT